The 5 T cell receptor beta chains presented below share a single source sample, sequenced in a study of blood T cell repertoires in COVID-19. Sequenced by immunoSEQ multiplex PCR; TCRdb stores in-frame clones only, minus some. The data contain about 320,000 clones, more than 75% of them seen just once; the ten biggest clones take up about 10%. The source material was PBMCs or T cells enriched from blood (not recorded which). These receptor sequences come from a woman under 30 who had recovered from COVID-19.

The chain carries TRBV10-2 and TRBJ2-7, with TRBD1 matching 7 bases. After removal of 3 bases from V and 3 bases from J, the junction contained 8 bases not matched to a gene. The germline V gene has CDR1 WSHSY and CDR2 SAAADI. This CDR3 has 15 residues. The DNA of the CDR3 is TGCGCCAGCAGTGATCGGGCAGGACAGGACTACGAGCAGTACTTC. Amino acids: CASSDRAGQDYEQYF.

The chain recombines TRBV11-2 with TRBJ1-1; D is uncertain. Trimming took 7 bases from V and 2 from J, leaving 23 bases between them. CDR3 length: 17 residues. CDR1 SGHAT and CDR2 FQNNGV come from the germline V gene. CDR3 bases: TGTGCCAGCACCAAGAGTCGAGGTTCTGGGTTAAACACTGAAGCTTTCTTT. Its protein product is CASTKSRGSGLNTEAFF.

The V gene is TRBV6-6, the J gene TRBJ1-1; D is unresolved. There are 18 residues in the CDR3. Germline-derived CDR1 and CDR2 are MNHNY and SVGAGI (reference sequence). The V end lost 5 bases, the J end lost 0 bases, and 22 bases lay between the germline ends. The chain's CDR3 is CASSPTPRYSSMNTEAFF. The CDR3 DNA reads TGTGCCAGCAGTCCCACCCCCCGATATTCGAGTATGAACACTGAAGCTTTCTTT.

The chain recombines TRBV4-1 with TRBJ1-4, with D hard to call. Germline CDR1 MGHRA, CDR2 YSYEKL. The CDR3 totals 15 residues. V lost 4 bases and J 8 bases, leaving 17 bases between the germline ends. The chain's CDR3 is CASSRQGDPGEKLFF. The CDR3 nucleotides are TGCGCCAGCAGCCGGCAAGGCGATCCGGGGGAAAAACTGTTTTTT.

This CDR3 reads CASSLAIQANYGYTF. In nucleotides, the CDR3 is TGCGCCAGCAGCTTGGCAATACAAGCTAACTATGGCTACACCTTC. This sequence joins TRBV5-1 and TRBJ1-2; no definite D call. The ends were cut back, 0 bases at V and 0 bases at J, with 9 bases in the middle. CDR3 size: 15 residues. CDR1 SGHRS and CDR2 YFSETQ come from the germline V gene.